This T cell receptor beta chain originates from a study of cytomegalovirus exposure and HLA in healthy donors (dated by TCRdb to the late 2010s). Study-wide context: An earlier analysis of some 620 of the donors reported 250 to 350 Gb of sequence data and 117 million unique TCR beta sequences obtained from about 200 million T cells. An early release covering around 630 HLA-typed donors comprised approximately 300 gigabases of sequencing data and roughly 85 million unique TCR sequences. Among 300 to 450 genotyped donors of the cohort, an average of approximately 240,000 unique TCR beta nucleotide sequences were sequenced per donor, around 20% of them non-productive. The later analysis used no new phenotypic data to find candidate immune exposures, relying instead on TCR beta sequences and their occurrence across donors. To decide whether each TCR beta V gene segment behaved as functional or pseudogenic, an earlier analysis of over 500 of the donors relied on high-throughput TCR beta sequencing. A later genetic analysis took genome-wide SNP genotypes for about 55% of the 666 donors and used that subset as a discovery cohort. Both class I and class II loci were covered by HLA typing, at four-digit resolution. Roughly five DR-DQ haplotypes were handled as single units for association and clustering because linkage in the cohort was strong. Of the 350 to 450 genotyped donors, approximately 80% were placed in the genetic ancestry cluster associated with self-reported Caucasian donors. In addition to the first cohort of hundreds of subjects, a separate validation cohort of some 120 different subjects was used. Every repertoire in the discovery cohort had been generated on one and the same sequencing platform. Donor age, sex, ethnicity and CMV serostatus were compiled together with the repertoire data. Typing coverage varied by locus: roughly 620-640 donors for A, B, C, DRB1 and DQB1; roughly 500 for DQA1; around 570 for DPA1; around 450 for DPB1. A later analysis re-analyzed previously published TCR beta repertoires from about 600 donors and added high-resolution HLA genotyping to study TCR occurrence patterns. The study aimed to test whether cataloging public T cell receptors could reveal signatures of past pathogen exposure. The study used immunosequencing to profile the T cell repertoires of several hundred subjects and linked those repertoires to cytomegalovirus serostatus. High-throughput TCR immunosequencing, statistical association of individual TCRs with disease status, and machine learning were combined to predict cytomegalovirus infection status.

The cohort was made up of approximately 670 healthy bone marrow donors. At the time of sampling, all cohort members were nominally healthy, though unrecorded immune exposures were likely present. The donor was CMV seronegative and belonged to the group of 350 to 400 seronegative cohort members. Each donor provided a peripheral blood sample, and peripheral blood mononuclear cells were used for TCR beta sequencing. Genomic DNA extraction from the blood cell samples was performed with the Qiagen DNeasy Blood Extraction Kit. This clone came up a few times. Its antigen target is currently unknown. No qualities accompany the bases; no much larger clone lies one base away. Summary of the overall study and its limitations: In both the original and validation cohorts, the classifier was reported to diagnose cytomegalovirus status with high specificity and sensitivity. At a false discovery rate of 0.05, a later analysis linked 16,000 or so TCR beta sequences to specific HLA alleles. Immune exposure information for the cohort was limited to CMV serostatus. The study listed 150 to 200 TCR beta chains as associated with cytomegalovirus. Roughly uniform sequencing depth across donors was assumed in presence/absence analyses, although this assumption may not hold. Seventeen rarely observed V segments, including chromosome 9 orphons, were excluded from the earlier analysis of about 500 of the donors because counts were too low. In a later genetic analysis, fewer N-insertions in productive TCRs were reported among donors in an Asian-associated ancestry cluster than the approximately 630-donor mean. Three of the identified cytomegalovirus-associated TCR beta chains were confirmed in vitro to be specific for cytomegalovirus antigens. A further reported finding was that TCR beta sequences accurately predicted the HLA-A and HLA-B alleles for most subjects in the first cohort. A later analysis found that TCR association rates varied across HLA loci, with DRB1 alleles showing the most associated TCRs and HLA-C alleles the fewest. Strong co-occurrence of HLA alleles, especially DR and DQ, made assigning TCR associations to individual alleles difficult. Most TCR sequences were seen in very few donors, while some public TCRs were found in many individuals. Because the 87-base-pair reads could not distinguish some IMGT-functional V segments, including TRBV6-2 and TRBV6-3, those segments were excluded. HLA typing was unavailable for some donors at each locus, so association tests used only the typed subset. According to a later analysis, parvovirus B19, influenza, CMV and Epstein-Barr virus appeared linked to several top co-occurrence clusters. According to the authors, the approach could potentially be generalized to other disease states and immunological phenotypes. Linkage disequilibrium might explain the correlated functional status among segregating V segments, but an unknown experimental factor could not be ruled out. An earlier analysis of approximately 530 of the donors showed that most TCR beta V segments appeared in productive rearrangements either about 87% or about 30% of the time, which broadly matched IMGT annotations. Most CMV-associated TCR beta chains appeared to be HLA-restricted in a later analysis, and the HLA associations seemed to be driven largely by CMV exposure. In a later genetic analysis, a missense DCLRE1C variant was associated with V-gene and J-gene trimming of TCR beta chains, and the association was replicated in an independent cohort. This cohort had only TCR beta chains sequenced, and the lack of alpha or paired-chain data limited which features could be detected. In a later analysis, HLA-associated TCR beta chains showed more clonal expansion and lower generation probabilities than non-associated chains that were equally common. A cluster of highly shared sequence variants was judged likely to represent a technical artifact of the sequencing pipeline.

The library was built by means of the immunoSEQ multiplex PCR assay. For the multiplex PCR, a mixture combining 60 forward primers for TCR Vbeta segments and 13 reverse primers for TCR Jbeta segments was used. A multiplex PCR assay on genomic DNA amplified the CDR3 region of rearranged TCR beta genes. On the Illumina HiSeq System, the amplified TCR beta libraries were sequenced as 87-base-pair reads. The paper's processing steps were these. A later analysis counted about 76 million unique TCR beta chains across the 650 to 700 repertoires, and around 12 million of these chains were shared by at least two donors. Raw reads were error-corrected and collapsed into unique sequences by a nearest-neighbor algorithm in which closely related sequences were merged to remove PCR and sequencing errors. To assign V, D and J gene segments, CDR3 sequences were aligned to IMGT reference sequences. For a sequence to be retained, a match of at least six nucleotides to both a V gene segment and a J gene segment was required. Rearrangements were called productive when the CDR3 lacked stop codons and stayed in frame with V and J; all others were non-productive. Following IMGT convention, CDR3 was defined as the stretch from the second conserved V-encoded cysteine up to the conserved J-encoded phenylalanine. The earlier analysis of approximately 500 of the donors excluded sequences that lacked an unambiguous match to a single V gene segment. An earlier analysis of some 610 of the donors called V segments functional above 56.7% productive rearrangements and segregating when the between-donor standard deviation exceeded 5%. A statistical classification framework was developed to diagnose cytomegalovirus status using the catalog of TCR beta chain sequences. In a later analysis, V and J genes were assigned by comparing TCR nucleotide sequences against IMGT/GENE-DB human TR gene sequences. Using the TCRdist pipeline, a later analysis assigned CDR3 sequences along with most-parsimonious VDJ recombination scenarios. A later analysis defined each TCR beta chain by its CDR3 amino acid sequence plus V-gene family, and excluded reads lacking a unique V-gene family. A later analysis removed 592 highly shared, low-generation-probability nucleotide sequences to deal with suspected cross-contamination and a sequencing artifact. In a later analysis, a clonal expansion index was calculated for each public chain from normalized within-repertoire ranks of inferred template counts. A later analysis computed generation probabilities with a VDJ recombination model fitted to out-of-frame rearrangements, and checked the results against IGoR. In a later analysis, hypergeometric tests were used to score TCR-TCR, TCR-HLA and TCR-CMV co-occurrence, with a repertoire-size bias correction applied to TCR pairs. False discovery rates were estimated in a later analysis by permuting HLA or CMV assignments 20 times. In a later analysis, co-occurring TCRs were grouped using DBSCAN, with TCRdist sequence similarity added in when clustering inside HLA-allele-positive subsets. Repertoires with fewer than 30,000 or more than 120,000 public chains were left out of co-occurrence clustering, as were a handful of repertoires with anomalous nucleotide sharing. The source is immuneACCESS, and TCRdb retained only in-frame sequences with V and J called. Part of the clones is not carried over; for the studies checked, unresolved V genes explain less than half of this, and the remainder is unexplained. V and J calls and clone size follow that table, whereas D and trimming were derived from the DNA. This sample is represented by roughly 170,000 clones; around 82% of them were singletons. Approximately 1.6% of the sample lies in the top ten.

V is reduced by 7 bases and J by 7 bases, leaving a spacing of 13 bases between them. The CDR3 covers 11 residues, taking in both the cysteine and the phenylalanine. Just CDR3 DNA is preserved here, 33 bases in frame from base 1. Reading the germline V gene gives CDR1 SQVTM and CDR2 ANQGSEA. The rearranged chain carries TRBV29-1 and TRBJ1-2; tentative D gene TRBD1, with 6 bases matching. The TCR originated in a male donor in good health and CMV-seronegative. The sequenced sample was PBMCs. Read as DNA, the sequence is TGCAGCGCTGACACAGGGTTTGGCTACACCTTC. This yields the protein CSADTGFGYTF.